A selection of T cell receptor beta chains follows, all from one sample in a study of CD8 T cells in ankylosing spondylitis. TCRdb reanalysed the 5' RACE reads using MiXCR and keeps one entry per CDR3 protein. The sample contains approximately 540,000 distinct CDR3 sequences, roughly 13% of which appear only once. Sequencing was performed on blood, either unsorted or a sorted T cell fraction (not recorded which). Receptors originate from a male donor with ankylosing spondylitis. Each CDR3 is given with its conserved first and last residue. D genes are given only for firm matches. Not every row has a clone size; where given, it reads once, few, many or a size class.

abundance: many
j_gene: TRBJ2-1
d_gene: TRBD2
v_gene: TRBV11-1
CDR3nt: TGTGCCAGCAGCTTATTTTATCGGACTAGCGGGAGGAGAGGGCTCAGGTATGAGCAGTTCTTC
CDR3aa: CASSLFYRTSGRRGLRYEQFF

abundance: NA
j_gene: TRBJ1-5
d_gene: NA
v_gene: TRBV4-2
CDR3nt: TGTGCCAGCAGCCAGGGGATTAATAGCAATCAGCCCCAGCATTTT
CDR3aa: CASSQGINSNQPQHF

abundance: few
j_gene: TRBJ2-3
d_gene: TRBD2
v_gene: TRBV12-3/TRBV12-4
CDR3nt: TGTGCCAGCACCCCGGGACTAGCGGGAGCGGGGGGCACAGATACGCAGTATTTT
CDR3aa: CASTPGLAGAGGTDTQYF

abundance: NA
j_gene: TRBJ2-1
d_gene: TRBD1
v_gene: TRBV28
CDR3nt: TGTGCCAGCAGTCCACAGGGGGTTAGGAATGAGCAGTTCTTC
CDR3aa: CASSPQGVRNEQFF

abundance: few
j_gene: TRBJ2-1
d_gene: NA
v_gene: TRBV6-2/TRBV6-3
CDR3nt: TGTGCCAGCAGTTACTCGAGTACAGGAGGGGAGTTCTTC
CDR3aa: CASSYSSTGGEFF

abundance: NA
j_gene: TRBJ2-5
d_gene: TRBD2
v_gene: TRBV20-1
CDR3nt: TGCAGTGCCAAACGGGAGGGAGGGGGTGAGACCCAGTACTTC
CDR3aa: CSAKREGGGETQYF

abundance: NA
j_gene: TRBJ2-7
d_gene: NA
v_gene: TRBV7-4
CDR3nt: TGTGCCAGCAGCCCTCCCCCTACAGAGACCTCCTACGAGCAGTACTTC
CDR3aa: CASSPPPTETSYEQYF

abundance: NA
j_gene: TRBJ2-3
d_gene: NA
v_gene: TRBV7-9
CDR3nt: TGTGCCAGCAGCTTAGGGACGCCGGGACAAAAAAAGTATTTT
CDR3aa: CASSLGTPGQKKYF

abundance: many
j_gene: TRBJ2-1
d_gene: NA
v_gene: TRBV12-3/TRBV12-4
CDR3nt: TGTGCCAGCAGTTTATCAAGCGGCCTATCAGAGCAGTTCTTC
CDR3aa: CASSLSSGLSEQFF

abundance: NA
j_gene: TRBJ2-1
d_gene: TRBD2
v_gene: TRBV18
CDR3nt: TGTGCCAGCTCACCTATCCTAGCGGGAGAGGGCAATGAGCAGTTCTTC
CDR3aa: CASSPILAGEGNEQFF

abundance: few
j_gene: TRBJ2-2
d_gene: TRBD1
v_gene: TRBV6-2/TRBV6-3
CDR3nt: TGTGCCAGCAGCGGGACAGCCCTTCACACCGGGGAGCTGTTTTTT
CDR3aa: CASSGTALHTGELFF

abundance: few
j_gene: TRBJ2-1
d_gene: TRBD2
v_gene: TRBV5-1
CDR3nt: TGCGCCAGCAGCTTCGGGACTAGCGCTTACAATGAGCAGTTCTTC
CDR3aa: CASSFGTSAYNEQFF

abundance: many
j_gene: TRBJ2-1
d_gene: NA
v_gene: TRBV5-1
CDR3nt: TGCGCCAGCAGCCAATTGGGTAGGCCCAATGAGCAGTTCTTC
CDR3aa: CASSQLGRPNEQFF

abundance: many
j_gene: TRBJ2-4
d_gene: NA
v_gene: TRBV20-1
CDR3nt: TGCAGTGCTAGAGAAGTGGGGAAAAACATTCAGTACTTC
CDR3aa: CSAREVGKNIQYF

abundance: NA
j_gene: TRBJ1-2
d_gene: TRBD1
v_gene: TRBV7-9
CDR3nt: TGTGCCAGCAGCTCCGACAGGGGGGTAGCCTATGGCTACACCTTC
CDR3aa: CASSSDRGVAYGYTF

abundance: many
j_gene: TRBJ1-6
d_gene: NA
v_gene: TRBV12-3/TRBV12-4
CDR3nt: TGTGCCAGCAGTTTGTTACAGGACGTATCACCCCTCCACTTT
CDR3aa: CASSLLQDVSPLHF

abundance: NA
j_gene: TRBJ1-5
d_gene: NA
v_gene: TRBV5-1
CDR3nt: TGCGCCAGCAGAGTGGGGCCGACAGTGGATCAGCCCCAGCATTTT
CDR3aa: CASRVGPTVDQPQHF

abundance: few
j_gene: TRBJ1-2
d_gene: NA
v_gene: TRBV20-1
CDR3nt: TGCAGTGCTGGACTACAGAGGGGCTACACCTTC
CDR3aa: CSAGLQRGYTF

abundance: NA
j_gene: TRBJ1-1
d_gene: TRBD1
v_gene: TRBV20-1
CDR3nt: TGCAGTGCTAGACAGACAGGGGGGAACACTGAAGCTTTCTTT
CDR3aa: CSARQTGGNTEAFF

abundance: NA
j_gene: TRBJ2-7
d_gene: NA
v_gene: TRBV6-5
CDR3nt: TGTGCCAGCAGTTCTTGGACAGTCTACGAGCAGTACTTC
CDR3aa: CASSSWTVYEQYF

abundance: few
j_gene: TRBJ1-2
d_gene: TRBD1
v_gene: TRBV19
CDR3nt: TGTGCCAGTAGTGCCAAGACAGGGGGCAACTATGGCTACACCTTC
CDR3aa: CASSAKTGGNYGYTF

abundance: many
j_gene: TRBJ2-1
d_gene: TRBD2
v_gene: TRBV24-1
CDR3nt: TGTGCCACCAGTACCACGCTAGCGGGAGAAGGGTACAATGAGCAGTTCTTC
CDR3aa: CATSTTLAGEGYNEQFF

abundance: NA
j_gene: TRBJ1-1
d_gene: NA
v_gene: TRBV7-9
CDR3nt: TGTGCCAGCAGCTGGGGGCCAGGGGAGGACACTGAAGCTTTCTTT
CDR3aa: CASSWGPGEDTEAFF

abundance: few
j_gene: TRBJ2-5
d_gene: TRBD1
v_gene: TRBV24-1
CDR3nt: TGTGCCACCGCAGGACAGGGTAAAGAGACCCAGTACTTC
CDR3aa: CATAGQGKETQYF

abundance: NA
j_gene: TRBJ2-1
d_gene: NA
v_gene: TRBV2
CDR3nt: TGTGCCAGCATGCTCCCGGGACTCCCACGAAAAGAGCAGTTCTTC
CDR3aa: CASMLPGLPRKEQFF

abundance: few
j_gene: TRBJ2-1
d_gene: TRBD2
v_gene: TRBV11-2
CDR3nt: TGTGCCAGCAGCTTATTTTCGGGAGGCAATGAGCAGTTCTTC
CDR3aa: CASSLFSGGNEQFF

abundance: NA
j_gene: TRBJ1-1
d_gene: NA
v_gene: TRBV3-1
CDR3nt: TGTGCCAGCAGCCAAGAAGCATCAGGGGCTTTCTTT
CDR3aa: CASSQEASGAFF

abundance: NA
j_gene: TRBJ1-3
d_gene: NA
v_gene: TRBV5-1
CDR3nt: TGCGCCAGCAGCTTGGAACAGCCCGGTGCTGGAAACACCATATATTTT
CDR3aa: CASSLEQPGAGNTIYF

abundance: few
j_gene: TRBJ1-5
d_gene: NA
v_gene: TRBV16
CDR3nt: TGTGCCAGCAGCCAATCATTGGGACACCTCAATCAGCCCCAGCATTTT
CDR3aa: CASSQSLGHLNQPQHF

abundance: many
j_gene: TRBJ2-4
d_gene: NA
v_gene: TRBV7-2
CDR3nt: TGTGCCAGCAGCTTAAGGGGGAAAAACATTCAGTACTTC
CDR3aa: CASSLRGKNIQYF

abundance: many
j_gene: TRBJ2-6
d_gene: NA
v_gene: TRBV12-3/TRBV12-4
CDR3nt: TGTGCCAGCAGACAGGATTCGGCTGGGGCCAACGTCCTGACTTTC
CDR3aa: CASRQDSAGANVLTF

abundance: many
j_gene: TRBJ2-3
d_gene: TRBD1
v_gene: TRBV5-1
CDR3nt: TGCGCCAGCAGCACCTTCCGGGACAGGGAGTATAACACAGATACGCAGTATTTT
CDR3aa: CASSTFRDREYNTDTQYF

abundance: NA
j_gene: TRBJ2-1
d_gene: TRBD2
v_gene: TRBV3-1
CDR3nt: TGTGCCTGCCACCCTCGGGGGAGGGCCAGTGAGCAGTTCTTC
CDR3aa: CACHPRGRASEQFF

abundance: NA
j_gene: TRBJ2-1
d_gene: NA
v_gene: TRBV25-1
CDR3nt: TGTGCCAGCAGTGAATTAACAGGAGATTACAATGAGCAGTTCTTC
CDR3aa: CASSELTGDYNEQFF

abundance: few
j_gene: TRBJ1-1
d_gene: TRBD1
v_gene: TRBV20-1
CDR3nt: TGCAGGGGGGACCCGGGACAGCTGAACACTGAAGCTTTCTTT
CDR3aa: CRGDPGQLNTEAFF

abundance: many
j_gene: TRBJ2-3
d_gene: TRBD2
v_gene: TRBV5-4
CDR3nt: TGTGCCAGCAGTTCGGGTTCGGGTAGCGGGTACCTTGGGCAGTATTTT
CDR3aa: CASSSGSGSGYLGQYF

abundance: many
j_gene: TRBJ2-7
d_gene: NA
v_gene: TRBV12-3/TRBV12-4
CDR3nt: TGTGCCAGCAGTTTAGGGACAGCACCTTACGAGCAGTACTTC
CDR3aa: CASSLGTAPYEQYF

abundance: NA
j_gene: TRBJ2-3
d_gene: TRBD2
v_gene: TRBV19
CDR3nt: TGTGCCAGTAGTACTATAGCGGGAGTCACAGATACGCAGTATTTT
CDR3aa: CASSTIAGVTDTQYF

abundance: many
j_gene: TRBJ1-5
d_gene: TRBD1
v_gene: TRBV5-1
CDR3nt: TGCGCCAGCAGCCCCGGACAGGGTGGGCAGCCCCAGCATTTT
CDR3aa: CASSPGQGGQPQHF

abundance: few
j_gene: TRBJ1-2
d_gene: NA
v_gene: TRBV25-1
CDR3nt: TGTGCCAGCAGTGAACTAAGGCTGGGGGGGAGAGGCTATGGCTACACCTTC
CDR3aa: CASSELRLGGRGYGYTF

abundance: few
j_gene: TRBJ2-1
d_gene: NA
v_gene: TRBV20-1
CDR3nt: TGCAGTGCTAGAGATGGCGCAGATCACAATGAGCAGTTCTTC
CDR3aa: CSARDGADHNEQFF

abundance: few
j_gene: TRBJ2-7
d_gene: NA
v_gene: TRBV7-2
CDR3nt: TGTGCCAGCAGCTTAGAGGTGGGAGCTTACTACGAGCAGTACTTC
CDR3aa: CASSLEVGAYYEQYF

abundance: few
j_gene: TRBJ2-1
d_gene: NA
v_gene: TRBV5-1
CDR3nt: TGCGCCAGCAGCACAGGGCCTGAGCAGTTCTTC
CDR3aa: CASSTGPEQFF

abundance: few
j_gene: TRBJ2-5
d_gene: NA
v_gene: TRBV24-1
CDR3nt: TGTGCCACCAGTGATCCCGGGGGGCCAGAGACCCAGTACTTC
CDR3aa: CATSDPGGPETQYF

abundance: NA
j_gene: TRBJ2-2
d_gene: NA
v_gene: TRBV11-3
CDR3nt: TGTGCCAGCAGCCGTGCTAGGAACACCGGGGAGCTGTTTTTT
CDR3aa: CASSRARNTGELFF

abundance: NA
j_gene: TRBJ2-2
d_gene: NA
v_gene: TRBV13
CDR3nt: TGTGCCAGCAGCTCCTTTGACAGGAGAGACACCGGGGAGCTGTTTTTT
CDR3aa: CASSSFDRRDTGELFF

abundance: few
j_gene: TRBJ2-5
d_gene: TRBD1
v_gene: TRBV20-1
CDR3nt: TGCAGTGCTGGAACAGGGGCGCCGGGAGAGACCCAGTACTTC
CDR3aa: CSAGTGAPGETQYF

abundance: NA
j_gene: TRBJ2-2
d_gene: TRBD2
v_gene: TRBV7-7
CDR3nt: TGTGCCAGCAGCCCTAGCGGGAGAGCTGGGGAGCTGTTTTTT
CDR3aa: CASSPSGRAGELFF

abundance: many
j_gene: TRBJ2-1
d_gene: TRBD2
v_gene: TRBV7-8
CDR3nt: TGTGCCAGCAGCTTTTTTAGCGGGAGGGCCTACAATGAGCAGTTCTTC
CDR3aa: CASSFFSGRAYNEQFF

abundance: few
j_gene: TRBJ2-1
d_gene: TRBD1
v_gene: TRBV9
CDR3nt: TGTGCCAGCAGCGTAGGAGGGACAGTCTACAATGAGCAGTTCTTC
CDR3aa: CASSVGGTVYNEQFF